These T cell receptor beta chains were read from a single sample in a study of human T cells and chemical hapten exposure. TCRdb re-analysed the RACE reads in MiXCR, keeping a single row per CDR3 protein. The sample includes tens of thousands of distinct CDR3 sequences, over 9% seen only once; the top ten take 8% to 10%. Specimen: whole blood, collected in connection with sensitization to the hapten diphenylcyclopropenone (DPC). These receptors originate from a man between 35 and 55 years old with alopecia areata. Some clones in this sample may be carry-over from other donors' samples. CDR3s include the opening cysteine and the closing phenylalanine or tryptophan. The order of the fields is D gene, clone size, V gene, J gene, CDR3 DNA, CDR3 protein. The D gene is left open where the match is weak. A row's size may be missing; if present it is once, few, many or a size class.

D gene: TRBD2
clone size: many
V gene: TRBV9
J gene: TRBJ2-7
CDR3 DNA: TGTGCCAGCAGCCCTCAACTAGCGGGTAAAACGGTCGAGCAGTACTTC
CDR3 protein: CASSPQLAGKTVEQYF

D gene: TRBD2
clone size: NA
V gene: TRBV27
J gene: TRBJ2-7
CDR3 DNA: TGTGCCAGCAGTCTCCGGGGGGACTACGAGCAGTACTTC
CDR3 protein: CASSLRGDYEQYF

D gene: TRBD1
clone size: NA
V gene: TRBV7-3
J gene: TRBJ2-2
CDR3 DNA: TGTGCCAGCAGCCCGACAGGGGGCTTAGTGGACACCGGGGAGCTGTTTTTT
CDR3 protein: CASSPTGGLVDTGELFF

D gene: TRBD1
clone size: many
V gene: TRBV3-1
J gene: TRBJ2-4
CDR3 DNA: TGTGCCAGCAGCCAAGGCGACAGGGGGCTGAAAAACATTCAGTACTTC
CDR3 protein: CASSQGDRGLKNIQYF

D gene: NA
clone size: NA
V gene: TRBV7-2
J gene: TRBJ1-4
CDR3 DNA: TGTGCCAGCAGCGAATACAGGGCCCTTAATGAAAAACTGTTTTTT
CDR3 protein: CASSEYRALNEKLFF

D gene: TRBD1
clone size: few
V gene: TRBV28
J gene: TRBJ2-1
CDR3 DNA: TGTGCCAGCAGTTCTGCCGGGACAGGGATATCAGGCAATGAGCAGTTCTTC
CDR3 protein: CASSSAGTGISGNEQFF

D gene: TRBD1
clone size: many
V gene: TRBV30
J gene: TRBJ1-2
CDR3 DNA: TGTGCCTGGAGTGCCGGGACAGCACCCTTGAGGACCTTC
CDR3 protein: CAWSAGTAPLRTF

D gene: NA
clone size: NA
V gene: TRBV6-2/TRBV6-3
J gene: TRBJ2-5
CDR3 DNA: TGTGCCAGCAGGGACCTCCGGCAGGGTAGTAGGTCCCAGTACTTC
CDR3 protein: CASRDLRQGSRSQYF

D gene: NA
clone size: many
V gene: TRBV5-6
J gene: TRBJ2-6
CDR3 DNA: TGTGCCAGCAGCTTGTCTGGGCGGTTTTCTGGGGCCAACGTCCTGACTTTC
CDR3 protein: CASSLSGRFSGANVLTF

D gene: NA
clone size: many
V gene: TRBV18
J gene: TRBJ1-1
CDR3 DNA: TGTGCCAGCTCACCACCGGTTAACACTGAAGCTTTCTTT
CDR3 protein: CASSPPVNTEAFF

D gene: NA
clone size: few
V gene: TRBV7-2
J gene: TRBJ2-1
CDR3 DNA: TGTGCCAGCAGCTTAGTTCCCACTAGCGGAGGGGGCGCGGGGAATGAGCAGTTCTTC
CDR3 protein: CASSLVPTSGGGAGNEQFF

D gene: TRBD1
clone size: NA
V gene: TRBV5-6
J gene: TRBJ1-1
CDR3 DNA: TGTGCCAGCAGCTTGGCAGGGGGCCTAACTGAAGCTTTCTTT
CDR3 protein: CASSLAGGLTEAFF

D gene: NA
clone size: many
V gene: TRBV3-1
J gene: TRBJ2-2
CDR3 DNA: TGTGCCAGCAGCCGGCTAGCTGGGACCGGGGAGCTGTTTTTT
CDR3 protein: CASSRLAGTGELFF

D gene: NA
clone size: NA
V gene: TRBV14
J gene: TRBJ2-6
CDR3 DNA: TGTGCCAGCAGCCCCTATCCGGGGGCCAACGTCCTGACTTTC
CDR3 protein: CASSPYPGANVLTF

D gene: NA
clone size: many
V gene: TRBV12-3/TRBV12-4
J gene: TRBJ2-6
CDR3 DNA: TGTGCCAGCTCGGAGTCTGGGGCCAACGTCCTGACTTTC
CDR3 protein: CASSESGANVLTF

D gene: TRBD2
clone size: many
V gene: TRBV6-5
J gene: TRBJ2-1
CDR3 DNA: TGTGCCAGCAGCCCTGGCCTAGCGGGAGTCAATGAGCAGTTCTTC
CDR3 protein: CASSPGLAGVNEQFF

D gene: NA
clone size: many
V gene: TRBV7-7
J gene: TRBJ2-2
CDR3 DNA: TGTGCCAGCAGCTTAGCCGAGCTCACCGGGGAGCTGTTTTTT
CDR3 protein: CASSLAELTGELFF

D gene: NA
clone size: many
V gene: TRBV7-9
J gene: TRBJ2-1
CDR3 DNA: TGTGCCAGCAGCTTTATGAGAACGGGAAATGAGCAGTTCTTC
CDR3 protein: CASSFMRTGNEQFF

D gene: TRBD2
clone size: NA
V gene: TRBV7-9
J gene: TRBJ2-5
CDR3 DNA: TGTGCCAGCAGCTCTAGCGGATCGAATAGGACCCAGTACTTC
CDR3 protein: CASSSSGSNRTQYF

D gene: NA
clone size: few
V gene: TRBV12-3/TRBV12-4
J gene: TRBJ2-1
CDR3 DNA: TGTGCCAGCAGGCGGGGTTACAATGAGCAGTTCTTC
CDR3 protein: CASRRGYNEQFF

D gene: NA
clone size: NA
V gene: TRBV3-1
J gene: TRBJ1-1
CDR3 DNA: TGTGCCAGCAGCCAAGCTGGGCAAGATGAAGCTTTCTTT
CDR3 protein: CASSQAGQDEAFF

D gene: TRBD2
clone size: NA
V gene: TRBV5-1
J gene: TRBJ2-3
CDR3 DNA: TGCGCCAGCAGCAGGGCGGGAGGGGCAGATACGCAGTATTTT
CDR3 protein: CASSRAGGADTQYF

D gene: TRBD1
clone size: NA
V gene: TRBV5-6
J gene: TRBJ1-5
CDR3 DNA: TGTGCCAGCAGCCCCAGGGGGTTTGGACAGCCCCAGCATTTT
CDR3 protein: CASSPRGFGQPQHF

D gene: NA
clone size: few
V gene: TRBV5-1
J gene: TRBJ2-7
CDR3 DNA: TGCGCCAGCAGCTTGGGTAGCGTCTACGAGCAGTACTTC
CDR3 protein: CASSLGSVYEQYF

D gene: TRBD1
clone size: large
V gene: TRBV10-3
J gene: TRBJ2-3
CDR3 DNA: TGTGCCATCAGTGCCGGGACAGCGAGCACAGATACGCAGTATTTT
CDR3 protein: CAISAGTASTDTQYF

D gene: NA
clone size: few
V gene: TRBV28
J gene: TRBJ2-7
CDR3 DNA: TGTGCCAGCAGCTATTTTGACGAGCAGTACTTC
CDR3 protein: CASSYFDEQYF

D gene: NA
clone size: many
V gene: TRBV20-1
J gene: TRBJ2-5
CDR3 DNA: TGCAGTGCTAGAGATCATTGGGACCAAGAGACCCAGTACTTC
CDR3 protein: CSARDHWDQETQYF

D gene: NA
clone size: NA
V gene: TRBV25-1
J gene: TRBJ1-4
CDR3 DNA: TGTGCCAGCAGTGATGGGGCGCGTAATGAAAAACTGTTTTTT
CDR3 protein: CASSDGARNEKLFF

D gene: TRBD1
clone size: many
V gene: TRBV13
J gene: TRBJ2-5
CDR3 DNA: TGTGCCAGCAGCTTTCTCCCTGTAAACAGGGGTGGGTCGAAGGAGACCCAGTACTTC
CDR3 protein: CASSFLPVNRGGSKETQYF

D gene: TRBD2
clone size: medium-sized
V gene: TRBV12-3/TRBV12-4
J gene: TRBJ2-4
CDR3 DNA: TGTGCCAGCAGGGGACTAGCGGGACTAGCCAAAAACATTCAGTACTTC
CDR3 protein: CASRGLAGLAKNIQYF

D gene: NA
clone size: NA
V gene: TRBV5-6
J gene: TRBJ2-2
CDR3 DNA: TGTGCCAGCAGCCCGCTAGGAGCGCTTAACACCGGGGAGCTGTTTTTT
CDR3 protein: CASSPLGALNTGELFF

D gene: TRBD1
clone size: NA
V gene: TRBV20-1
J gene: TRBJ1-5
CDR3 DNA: TGCAGTGCTCCCACAGGGGGCGCGGGCAATCAGCCCCAGCATTTT
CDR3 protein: CSAPTGGAGNQPQHF

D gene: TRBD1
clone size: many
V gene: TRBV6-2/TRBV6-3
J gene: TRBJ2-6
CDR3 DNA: TGTGCCAGCAGTTCCACAGGGGACCCAAGCTCTGGGGCCAACGTCCTGACTTTC
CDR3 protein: CASSSTGDPSSGANVLTF